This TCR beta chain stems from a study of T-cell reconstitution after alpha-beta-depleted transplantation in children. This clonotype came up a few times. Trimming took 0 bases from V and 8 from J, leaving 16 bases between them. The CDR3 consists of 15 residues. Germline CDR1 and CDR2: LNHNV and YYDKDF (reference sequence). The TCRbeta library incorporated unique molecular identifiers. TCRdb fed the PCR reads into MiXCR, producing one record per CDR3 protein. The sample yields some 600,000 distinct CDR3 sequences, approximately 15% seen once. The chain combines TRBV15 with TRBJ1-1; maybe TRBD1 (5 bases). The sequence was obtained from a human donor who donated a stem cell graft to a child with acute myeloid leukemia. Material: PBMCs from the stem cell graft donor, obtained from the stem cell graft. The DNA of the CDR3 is TGTGCCACCAGCAGAGAGGGGACGGCCCGTGGGGAAGCTTTCTTT. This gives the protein CATSREGTARGEAFF.